The 27 T cell receptor beta chains below were found in one sample sequenced in a study of blood T cell repertoires in COVID-19. Sequencing used immunoSEQ multiplex PCR; TCRdb keeps in-frame clones, though not all of them. This sample has 300,000 to 350,000 clones, with roughly 90% found just once. What was sequenced was peripheral blood. The receptors shown here come from a woman aged 30 to 39 with COVID-19, enrolled during active disease.

V usage is TRBV6-4 and J usage is TRBJ1-5; D ambiguous. V lost 2 bases to trimming and J lost 7 bases, with 9 bases between them. CDR1 is MRHNA and CDR2 is SNTAGT in the germline V gene. The CDR3 length is 13 residues. The DNA of the CDR3 is TGTGCCAGCAGTGACGAGGGAGGCCAGCCCCAGCATTTT. Protein sequence: CASSDEGGQPQHF.

The chain uses TRBV24-1 and TRBJ2-5; TRBD1 might be the D (6 bases). Germline-derived CDR1 and CDR2 are KGHDR and SFDVKD. Trimming took 3 bases from V and 3 from J, leaving 7 bases between them. The CDR3 length is 13 residues. CDR3 DNA: TGTGCCACCAGTGATCAGGGGAAAGAGACCCAGTACTTC. This codes for CATSDQGKETQYF.

The chain is built from TRBV7-9 and TRBJ1-1, with TRBD1 identical over 9 bases. CDR3 size: 15 residues. J gave up 1 base and V 2 bases, and 2 bases lay outside the gene matches. CDR1 is SEHNR, CDR2 FQNEAQ, per germline (reference sequence). The chain's CDR3 is CASSLTGGKNTEAFF. The DNA of the CDR3 is TGTGCCAGCAGCTTAACAGGGGGCAAGAACACTGAAGCTTTCTTT.

This clone was observed once. The chain is built from TRBV28 and TRBJ1-2; possible D gene TRBD1, 5 bases. CDR1 and CDR2 (germline): MDHEN, SYDVKM. The CDR3 has 16 amino acids. V dropped 2 bases and J dropped 6 bases, with 19 bases sitting between them. The chain's CDR3 is CASSLRVNTGNHGYTF. In nucleotides, the CDR3 is TGTGCCAGCAGTTTAAGAGTAAACACAGGAAATCATGGCTACACCTTC.

The V and J genes are TRBV14 and TRBJ1-1; D is unresolved. The germline V and J ends were trimmed by 1 base and 6 bases, with 9 bases remaining between them. Germline values: CDR1 SGHDN, CDR2 FVKESK. CDR3 length: 13 amino acids. The CDR3 sequence is CASSQGGYAEAFF. The CDR3 coding sequence is TGTGCCAGCAGCCAAGGAGGGTACGCTGAAGCTTTCTTT. The full variable domain, completed using reference TRBV14 and TRBJ1-1, is EAGVTQFPSHSVIEKGQTVTLRCDPISGHDNLYWYRRVMGKEIKFLLHFVKESKQDESGMPNNRFLAERTGGTYSTLKVQPAELEDSGVYFCASSQGGYAEAFFGQGTRLTVV.

The chain employs TRBV24-1 and TRBJ2-2; D not resolved. Germline loops: CDR1 KGHDR, CDR2 SFDVKD. This CDR3 comprises 16 residues. V dropped 2 bases and J dropped 0 bases, with 9 bases sitting between them. The CDR3 sequence is CATSDSVQANTGELFF. The CDR3, as DNA: TGTGCCACCAGTGATTCGGTGCAGGCGAACACCGGGGAGCTGTTTTTT.

Remarks on this clone: A junction boundary mismatches the germline segment, possibly from a read error. The chain carries TRBV6-6 and TRBJ1-1; no reliable D call. The CDR3 consists of 13 residues. From germline, CDR1 is MNHNY and CDR2 SVGAGI (reference sequence). CDR3 loop: CASWLYANAEAFF. DNA for the CDR3: TGTGCCAGCTGGTTGTACGCGAACGCTGAAGCTTTCTTT.

This clone showed up just a few times. The V and J genes are TRBV5-5 and TRBJ2-3, with D maybe TRBD2 (6 bases). Germline CDR1 and CDR2: SGHKS and YYEKEE (reference sequence). The V end lost 4 bases, the J end lost 0 bases, and 12 bases lay between the germline ends. CDR3 size: 15 residues. In DNA, the CDR3 is TGTGCCAGCAGCGATACCGGGACTAGCACAGATACGCAGTATTTT. It translates to CASSDTGTSTDTQYF.

The chain is built from TRBV27 and TRBJ2-5, with 8 bases lining up with TRBD2. Trimming at V came to 9 bases and at J to 3 bases, leaving 6 bases not matched to a gene. This CDR3 region has 13 residues. In germline, CDR1 is MNHEY, CDR2 SMNVEV (reference sequence). This CDR3 is CARGGRKEETQYF. The CDR3 DNA is TGTGCCAGAGGCGGGAGGAAGGAAGAGACCCAGTACTTC.

V is TRBV7-9 and J is TRBJ1-1; D uncertain. The CDR3 is 15 residues long. Germline V lookup: CDR1 SEHNR, CDR2 FQNEAQ (reference sequence). V lost 5 bases and J 5 bases, leaving 18 bases between the germline ends. CDR3 protein: CASSPTVGWETEAFF. In DNA form, the CDR3 reads TGTGCCAGCAGCCCCACCGTTGGATGGGAGACTGAAGCTTTCTTT.

The chain uses TRBV10-3 and TRBJ2-5, with TRBD1 as a possible D gene (6 bases). The CDR3 contains 15 residues. V was cut by 3 bases and J by 1 base, with 12 bases left in between. CDR1 and CDR2 from the germline V gene are ENHRY and SYGVKD. The CDR3 spells CAISEPGTSQETQYF. The CDR3 DNA reads TGTGCCATCAGTGAACCCGGGACATCCCAAGAGACCCAGTACTTC.

This clone has at least ten counts. This chain links TRBV2 with TRBJ2-1; a possible D gene is TRBD2 (6 bases). Trimming removed 5 bases from V and 4 bases from J, with 9 bases in between. This CDR3 has 13 residues. CDR1 is SNHLY, CDR2 FYNNEI, per germline. The CDR3 DNA sequence: TGTGCCAGCAGTTCCGGGAGTTACAATGAGCAGTTCTTC. It specifies CASSSGSYNEQFF.

This clone has a handful of counts. The V gene is TRBV3-1 (or the pseudogene TRBV3-2), the J gene TRBJ1-2; D is possibly TRBD1 (6 bases). Germline values: CDR1 LGHDT, CDR2 YNNKEL (reference sequence). This CDR3 spans 13 amino acids. Trimming cost V 0 bases and J 7 bases, with 9 bases left between them. Here the CDR3 DNA reads TGTGCCAGCAGCCAAGATCCCAGGGGTGGCTACACCTTC. It encodes CASSQDPRGGYTF.

CDR3 sequence: CASSVGPSGGRPDNEQFF. CDR3 nucleotides: TGTGCCAGCAGCGTAGGACCGAGCGGGGGCCGCCCTGACAATGAGCAGTTCTTC. The chain uses TRBV9 and TRBJ2-1; 8 nucleotides align to TRBD2. V lost 0 bases, J lost 5 bases, and 13 bases stayed unmatched. The CDR3 consists of 18 residues. Germline values: CDR1 SGDLS, CDR2 YYNGEE.

The chain couples TRBV7-9 to TRBJ1-1, with a weak D call TRBD1 (6 bases). Germline CDR1 SEHNR, CDR2 FQNEAQ (reference sequence). V lost 5 bases and J 0 bases, leaving 10 bases between the germline ends. The CDR3 has 14 residues. CDR3 protein: CASSADRLNTEAFF. DNA for the CDR3: TGTGCCAGCAGCGCCGACAGGTTGAACACTGAAGCTTTCTTT. The full variable domain, with the rest looked up from reference TRBV7-9 and TRBJ1-1, is DTGVSQNPRHKITKRGQNVTFRCDPISEHNRLYWYRQTLGQGPEFLTYFQNEAQLEKSRLLSDRFSAERPKGSFSTLEIQRTEQGDSAMYLCASSADRLNTEAFFGQGTRLTVV.

This clone was seen a few times. This rearrangement joins TRBV28 to TRBJ1-2; D uncertain. V was shortened by 7 bases and J by 8 bases, with 20 bases between the two germline ends. CDR1 is MDHEN, CDR2 SYDVKM, per germline. There are 14 residues in the CDR3. CDR3 nucleotides: TGTGCCAGCATCCAAGCCCCCGGGGTGGGGGGCTACACCTTC. Its translation: CASIQAPGVGGYTF.

On this clone itself: This specimen includes other DNA sequences encoding the same CDR3. V gene TRBV18 combines with J gene TRBJ1-1; no clear D. The ends were cut back, 2 bases at V and 0 bases at J, with 7 bases in the middle. The CDR3 spans 14 residues. Germline V gene lookup returns CDR1 KGHSH and CDR2 LQKENI. DNA for the CDR3: TGTGCCAGCTCACCAGCAGGCTTGAACACTGAAGCTTTCTTT. As protein: CASSPAGLNTEAFF.

The chain recombines TRBV5-6 with TRBJ1-2; tentatively, D is TRBD1 (6 bases). Between the trimmed V and J ends, which lost 1 base and 8 bases, there was a span of 12 bases. Germline-derived CDR1 and CDR2 are SGHDT and YYEEEE. There are 13 residues in the CDR3. The CDR3: CASSLTGSGGYTF. The CDR3 DNA sequence: TGTGCCAGCAGCTTGACAGGGAGCGGCGGCTACACCTTC.

This clone was seen just once. This rearrangement joins TRBV7-2 to TRBJ1-4, with 7 nucleotides matching TRBD1. This CDR3 region has 15 residues. CDR1 and CDR2 from the germline V gene are SGHTA and FQGNSA. The trim removed 1 base at V and 4 bases at J, leaving 3 bases unmatched. The CDR3 nucleotides read TGTGCCAGCAGCTTAGGACAGGGACTTAATGAAAAACTGTTTTTT. This sequence encodes CASSLGQGLNEKLFF. The whole variable domain, remainder taken from reference TRBV7-2 and TRBJ1-4, is GAGVSQSPSNKVTEKGKDVELRCDPISGHTALYWYRQSLGQGLEFLIYFQGNSAPDKSGLPSDRFSAERTGGSVSTLTIQRTQQEDSAVYLCASSLGQGLNEKLFFGSGTQLSVL.

This clone was recorded a few times. The gene calls are TRBV11-2 and TRBJ1-1; 8 bases match TRBD1. Germline values: CDR1 SGHAT, CDR2 FQNNGV. The junction had 5 bases not matched to a gene; V was cut back by 4 bases and J by 1 base. The CDR3 extends over 15 amino acids. CDR3 coding DNA: TGTGCCAGCAGCTCGCGACAGGGGACGAACACTGAAGCTTTCTTT. This encodes CASSSRQGTNTEAFF.

V is TRBV30 and J is TRBJ2-1, with unresolved D. This CDR3 has 11 residues. Germline values: CDR1 GTSNPN, CDR2 SVGIG (reference sequence). V lost 5 bases to trimming and J lost 9 bases, with 11 bases between them. The CDR3 nucleotides read TGTGCCTGGGGGAAAGAGGTTGAGCAGTTCTTC. Translating it yields CAWGKEVEQFF.

This chain connects TRBV30 to TRBJ2-3; 8 bases match TRBD2. The CDR3 loop spans 15 amino acids. V gave up 3 bases and J gave up 5 bases; unmatched junction bases: 10. CDR1 and CDR2 from the germline V gene are GTSNPN and SVGIG (reference sequence). This CDR3 is CAWSEPGLGGDTQYF. The CDR3 DNA reads as TGTGCCTGGAGCGAACCGGGACTAGGTGGAGATACGCAGTATTTT. Full variable domain (outside the CDR3, taken from reference TRBV30 and TRBJ2-3): SQTIHQWPATLVQPVGSPLSLECTVEGTSNPNLYWYRQAAGRGLQLLFYSVGIGQISSEVPQNLSASRPQDRQFILSSKKLLLSDSGFYLCAWSEPGLGGDTQYFGPGTRLTVL.

The V and J genes are TRBV7-9 and TRBJ1-1; 10 bases fit TRBD1. The CDR3 totals 15 residues. Trimming removed 5 bases from V and 5 bases from J; junction bases left unmatched: 8. Germline loops: CDR1 SEHNR, CDR2 FQNEAQ (reference sequence). DNA of the CDR3: TGTGCCAGCAGCAGACAGGGGGCGCAGAGGACTGAAGCTTTCTTT. It translates to CASSRQGAQRTEAFF.

V and J are TRBV19 and TRBJ2-2, with a possible D match to TRBD2 (6 bases). Germline V lookup: CDR1 LNHDA, CDR2 SQIVND (reference sequence). The length of the CDR3 is 16 residues. V lost 5 bases, J lost 0 bases, and 13 bases lay in between. The CDR3: CASSSRDSANTGELFF. For the CDR3, the DNA is TGTGCCAGTAGTTCCAGGGACTCCGCGAACACCGGGGAGCTGTTTTTT.

The rearrangement joins TRBV3-1 (or the pseudogene TRBV3-2) to TRBJ2-7, with D possibly TRBD1 on 5 matching bases. Germline-derived CDR1 and CDR2 are LGHDT and YNNKEL (reference sequence). This CDR3 region has 15 residues. Trimming removed 2 bases at V and 1 base at J, with 12 bases between. The chain's CDR3 is CASSQLTDFSYEQYF. In DNA form, the CDR3 reads TGTGCCAGCAGCCAATTGACAGACTTTTCCTACGAGCAGTACTTC.

The chain combines TRBV12-3 or TRBV12-4 with TRBJ2-1; no firm D call. There are 12 residues in the CDR3. V lost 3 bases and J lost 7, with 7 bases in between. The CDR3 region has the DNA TGTGCCAGCAGTTTCGGGTCGAATGAGCAGTTCTTC. Translated: CASSFGSNEQFF.

The rearrangement uses TRBV27 and TRBJ1-1, with 12 bases identical to TRBD1. This CDR3 comprises 15 residues. V shed 0 bases and J 10 bases; nucleotides not matched to a gene: 6. Per germline, CDR1 MNHEY and CDR2 SMNVEV (reference sequence). DNA of the CDR3: TGTGCCAGCAGTTTATCTCCGGGACAGGGGGCGGCAGCTTTCTTT. This translates into CASSLSPGQGAAAFF.